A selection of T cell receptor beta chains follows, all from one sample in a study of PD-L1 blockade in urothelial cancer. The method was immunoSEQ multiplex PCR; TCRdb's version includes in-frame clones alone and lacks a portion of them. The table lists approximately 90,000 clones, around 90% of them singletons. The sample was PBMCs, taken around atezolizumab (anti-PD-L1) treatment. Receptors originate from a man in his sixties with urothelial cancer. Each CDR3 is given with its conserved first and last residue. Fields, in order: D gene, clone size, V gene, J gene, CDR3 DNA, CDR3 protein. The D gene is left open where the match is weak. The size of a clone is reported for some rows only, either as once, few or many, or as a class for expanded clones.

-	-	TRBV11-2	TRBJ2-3	TGTGCCAGCAGCCCACGGCAGGCTGGAGATACGCAGTATTTT	CASSPRQAGDTQYF
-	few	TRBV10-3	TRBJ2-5	TGTGCCATCAGGGACAGTACAGAAGAGACCCAGTACTTC	CAIRDSTEETQYF
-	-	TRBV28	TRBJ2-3	TGTGCCAGCAGTATATATAGCAGCGATACGCAGTATTTT	CASSIYSSDTQYF
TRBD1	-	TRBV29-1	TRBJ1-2	TGCAGCGTTGGGACAGGGGCAGGCTATGGCTACACCTTC	CSVGTGAGYGYTF
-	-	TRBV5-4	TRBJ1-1	TGTGCCAGCAGCTTGGTGGGACAGAACACTGAAGCTTTCTTT	CASSLVGQNTEAFF
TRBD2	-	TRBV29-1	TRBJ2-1	TGCAGCGTTGAAGATCATGCGGGAGGGGTGTACAATGAGCAGTTCTTC	CSVEDHAGGVYNEQFF
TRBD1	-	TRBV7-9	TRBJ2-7	TGTGCCAGCAGCTTAAGGACAGGGGGCTCCGAGCAGTACTTC	CASSLRTGGSEQYF
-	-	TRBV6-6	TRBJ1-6	TGTGCCAGCAGTTACTCGCGCCCGGGTAATAATTCACCCCTCCACTTT	CASSYSRPGNNSPLHF
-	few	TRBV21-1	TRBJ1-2	TGTGCCAGCAGCACCCGAACTTATAACTATGGCTACACCTTC	CASSTRTYNYGYTF
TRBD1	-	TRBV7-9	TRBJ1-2	TGTGCCAGCAGCAGACGGGACAGGGGGGGAGTGAACTATGGCTACACCTTC	CASSRRDRGGVNYGYTF
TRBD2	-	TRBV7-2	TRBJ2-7	TGTGCCAGCAGTAACGATGGGAGGGGTGGTAAGCAGTACTTC	CASSNDGRGGKQYF
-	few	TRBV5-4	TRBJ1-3	TGTGCCAGCTTCCCCGGGTCCAACAGGGGAAACACCATATATTTT	CASFPGSNRGNTIYF
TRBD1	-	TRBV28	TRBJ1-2	TGTGCCAGCAGTTTAAGGGGGCGTGACTATGGCTACACCTTC	CASSLRGRDYGYTF
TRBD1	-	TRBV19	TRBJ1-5	TGTGCCAGTACCATACGACAGGGTCGCCATCAGCCCCAGCATTTT	CASTIRQGRHQPQHF
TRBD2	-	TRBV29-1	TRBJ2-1	TGCAGCGGTCTAGCGGCGGCAAATGAGCAGTTCTTC	CSGLAAANEQFF
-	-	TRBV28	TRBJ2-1	TGTGCCAGCAGTTTTCTAGGCGCAGTTTTCTTC	CASSFLGAVFF
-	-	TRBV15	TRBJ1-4	TGTGCCACCAGCCCGATGCCCCTCGAGGGGGTGAGTGAAAAACTGTTTTTT	CATSPMPLEGVSEKLFF
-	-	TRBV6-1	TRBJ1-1	TGTGCCAGCAGTCTAAGTGAGTCCGAAGCTTTCTTT	CASSLSESEAFF
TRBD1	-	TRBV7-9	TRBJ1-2	TGTGCCAGCAGCTTACAGGGGGCCTATGGCTACACCTTC	CASSLQGAYGYTF
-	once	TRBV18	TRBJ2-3	TGTGCCAGCTCACTCCAACTAAGTGCTACGCAGTATTTT	CASSLQLSATQYF
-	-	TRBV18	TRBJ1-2	TGTGCCAGCTCACCACGAAGAGACAGCGCTTGGCCGGGTTATGGCTACACCTTC	CASSPRRDSAWPGYGYTF
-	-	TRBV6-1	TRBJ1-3	TGTGCCAGCAGTGAGGATTGGGAGAGCGTTGGAAACACCATATATTTT	CASSEDWESVGNTIYF
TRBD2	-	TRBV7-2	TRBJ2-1	TGTGCCAGCAGCCCTCAGCGGGATCTGAGGAATGAGCAGTTCTTC	CASSPQRDLRNEQFF
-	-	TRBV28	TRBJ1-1	TGTGCCAGCAGTTCCACAGGGAACTCAGAAGCTTTCTTT	CASSSTGNSEAFF
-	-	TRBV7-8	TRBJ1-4	TGTGCCAGCAGCCCAATTCTTGGGGAGCGCGTCGAAAAACTGTTTTTT	CASSPILGERVEKLFF
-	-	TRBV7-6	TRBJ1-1	TGTGCCAGCAGCCAGGACTCGAACACTGAAGCTTTCTTT	CASSQDSNTEAFF
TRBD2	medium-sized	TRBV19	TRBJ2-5	TGTGCCAGTAGTATCCTTGCGGGAGGAGTGAAGACCCAGTACTTC	CASSILAGGVKTQYF
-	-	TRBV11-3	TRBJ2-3	TGTGCCAGCAGCCGGATTGGGGCGAGCACAGATACGCAGTATTTT	CASSRIGASTDTQYF
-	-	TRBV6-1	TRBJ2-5	TGTGCCAGCAACGGGGGATACCAAGAGACCCAGTACTTC	CASNGGYQETQYF
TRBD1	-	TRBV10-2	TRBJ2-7	TGCGCCAGCAGTGCTCGCCCCGGACAGGGCTCCTACGAGCAGTACTTC	CASSARPGQGSYEQYF
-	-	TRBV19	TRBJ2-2	TGTGCCAGTAGTATAGTAGCAGGGTTCGGGGAGCTGTTTTTT	CASSIVAGFGELFF
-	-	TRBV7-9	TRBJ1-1	TGTGCCAGCAGCCGATTGGAGGGAACAAATGAAGCTTTCTTT	CASSRLEGTNEAFF
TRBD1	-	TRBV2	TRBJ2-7	TGTGCCAGCAGGAGAAGACTACAAAGGGGGCACAACGAGCAGTACTTC	CASRRRLQRGHNEQYF
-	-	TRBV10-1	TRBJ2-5	TGCGCCAGCAGTGAGTCGACTGCCCCCTCGGAGACCCAGTACTTC	CASSESTAPSETQYF
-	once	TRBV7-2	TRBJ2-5	TGTGCCAGCAGTCTATTTCTGGAGACCCAGTACTTC	CASSLFLETQYF
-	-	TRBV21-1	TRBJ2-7	TGTGCCAGCAGCAAGTCATCGCTCCGGACAGGCTCCTACGAGCAGTACTTC	CASSKSSLRTGSYEQYF
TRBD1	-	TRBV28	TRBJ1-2	TGTGCCAGCAGAACTACAGGGGTTGGCTACACCTTC	CASRTTGVGYTF